This T cell receptor (beta chain) originates from a study of CD8+CD57+ T cells in acquired aplastic anemia. Study in general: Roughly 3 ug was the average amount of DNA from sorted CD4+ and CD8+ cells. Healthy donors yielded roughly 9.9 million CD4+ cell reads on average. General observations from the study: Patients and controls had in common twenty-nine CD8+ CDR3 sequences.

In its sample, this clonotype was seen many times. The antigen is unknown. The germline gives CDR1 ENHRY, CDR2 SYGVKD. The CDR3 covers 12 residues. The template for TCR beta VDJ and CDR3 sequence profiling was genomic DNA. TCRdb reprocessed the reads with MiXCR, giving one entry per CDR3 protein. The profile covers under 250,000 distinct CDR3 sequences, with 30% to 40% appearing a single time and 1% to 1.3% taken by the ten largest. This sequence was found in a human donor in good health, serving as a control. The gene calls are TRBV10-3 and TRBJ2-7, with 12 bases fitting TRBD1. The sequencing input was sorted CD4+, CD8+, or CD8+CD57+ T cells (not recorded which) from PBMCs. DNA of the CDR3: TGTGGTCCGGGACAGGGGGCTTGGGAGCAGTACTTC. It translates to CGPGQGAWEQYF.